The T cell receptor (beta chain) described here comes from a study of blood T cell repertoires in COVID-19. About the study: Acute and convalescent COVID-19 samples came from the United States, Italy and Spain.

This CDR3 has 13 residues. Germline V gene data show CDR1 as SEHNR and CDR2 as FQNEAQ (reference sequence). The ends were cut back, 3 bases at V and 4 bases at J, with 7 bases in the middle. In the original workflow: From reference gene primer amplification, estimates of nucleated cell counts were derived. TCRdb keeps only in-frame clones here, not all; method: immunoSEQ multiplex PCR. The V and J calls and clone size were taken over from that table, and D and trimming were inferred from the DNA. The sample lists 250,000 to 300,000 clones, approximately 81% occurring once. J is TRBJ1-3 and V is TRBV7-9; D unresolved. The TCR was taken from a woman aged 55-70 years with active or convalescent COVID-19. Material for sequencing was peripheral blood. CDR3 DNA: TGTGCCAGCAGCTTCACTGCGGGAAACACCATATATTTT. This encodes CASSFTAGNTIYF.